A single sample is the source of the 5 T cell receptor beta chains below, sequenced in a study of T cells in Graves' hyperthyroidism and ophthalmopathy. TCR beta CDR3 regions were amplified from RNA transcripts. The primer set for the first-round RT-PCR of the TCR CDR3 was HTBI. TCRdb recomputed calls from the multiplex PCR reads with MiXCR, one row per CDR3 protein. The data show approximately 640,000 distinct CDR3 sequences, 15% to 20% seen once. Source material: blood. The receptors derive from a woman in her thirties with Graves' hyperthyroidism.

This clonotype came up many times. This chain links TRBV28 with TRBJ2-7, with TRBD2 matching 7 bases. Germline trimming cut 8 bases from V and 3 bases from J; bases unmatched to any gene: 4. Germline V gene lookup returns CDR1 MDHEN and CDR2 SYDVKM. The CDR3 consists of 12 residues. CDR3 DNA sequence: TGTGCCAGCGGGAGGGACCTCTACGAGCAGTACTTC. Protein: CASGRDLYEQYF.

This clonotype appeared a few times. The chain links TRBV6-1 to TRBJ2-3; the D gene is possibly TRBD2 (5 bases). V shed 6 bases and J shed 0 bases, with 16 bases lying between them. CDR3 length: 16 amino acids. Germline V lookup: CDR1 MNHNS, CDR2 SASEGT. As DNA, the CDR3 is TGTGCCAGCAGCCAAGCGGCTGAAGTTAGCACAGATACGCAGTATTTT. Amino acids: CASSQAAEVSTDTQYF.

The chain employs TRBV20-1 and TRBJ2-7; tentatively, D is TRBD2 (5 bases). Trimming pared 6 bases from V and 4 bases from J, leaving 16 bases between. The CDR3 spans 13 residues. Germline V gives CDR1 DFQATT, CDR2 SNEGSKA (reference sequence). The CDR3 reads CSACRRASYEQYF. The CDR3 nucleotides are TGCAGTGCGTGCCGGCGGGCGAGTTACGAGCAGTACTTC.

This clonotype appeared many times. The chain is built from TRBV7-2 and TRBJ2-5; 7 bases are shared with TRBD1. Trimming at V came to 4 bases and at J to 5 bases, leaving 10 bases not matched to a gene. CDR1 is SGHTA and CDR2 is FQGNSA in the germline V gene. This CDR3 comprises 15 residues. The CDR3 sequence is CASSSSGGRWETQYF. DNA for the CDR3: TGTGCCAGCAGCTCCTCAGGGGGTCGATGGGAGACCCAGTACTTC.

The rearrangement joins TRBV7-8 to TRBJ1-5; 7 nucleotides align to TRBD1. The CDR3 has 16 amino acids. Germline V gene sequence: CDR1 SGHVS, CDR2 FQNEAQ. V was clipped by 0 bases and J by 4 bases; unmatched bases: 6. The CDR3 loop is CASSLAQGVTNQPQHF. The DNA of the CDR3 is TGTGCCAGCAGCTTAGCTCAGGGGGTAACTAATCAGCCCCAGCATTTT. Combining the CDR3 with reference TRBV7-8 and TRBJ1-5 gives the whole variable domain GAGVSQSPRYKVAKRGQDVALRCDPISGHVSLFWYQQALGQGPEFLTYFQNEAQLDKSGLPSDRFFAERPEGSVSTLKIQRTQQEDSAVYLCASSLAQGVTNQPQHFGDGTRLSIL.